This T cell receptor beta chain is from a study of T cell changes during pregnancy in multiple sclerosis. Germline CDR1 is GTSNPN and CDR2 is SVGIG (reference sequence). The V gene lost 1 base and the J gene lost 6 bases, with 12 bases spanning the gap. The CDR3 is 14 residues long. TCRdb keeps only in-frame clones here, not all; method: immunoSEQ multiplex PCR. The repertoire includes 85,000 to 100,000 clones, over 85% of them detected once, and around 0.99% sits in the top ten. The TCR comes from a female donor with multiple sclerosis, enrolled in a pregnancy study. Source: peripheral blood, taken after pregnancy. The chain joins TRBV30 to TRBJ2-2, with D possibly matching TRBD1 (6 bases). The DNA for the CDR3 is TGTGCCTGGAGTGCCACAGGGATGGCCGGGGAGCTGTTTTTT. As protein: CAWSATGMAGELFF.